Below are 19 T cell receptor beta chains sequenced from a single sample in a study of T-cell memory formation after mild COVID-19. TCRdb analysed the 5' RACE reads with MiXCR anew, one entry per CDR3 protein. In the table there are more than 150,000 distinct CDR3 sequences, around 18% of which are singletons. Sequenced sample: PBMCs or a T cell subset sorted from them (not recorded which). These receptors all come from a man in his late teens or twenties who had mild COVID-19 (a few samples of this study predate the infection). Cell type and time point are not known.

This clonotype came up many times. The chain recombines TRBV5-1 with TRBJ2-7; no firm D call. CDR1 and CDR2 (germline): SGHRS, YFSETQ. CDR3 size: 13 residues. V was cut by 1 base and J by 6 bases, with 11 bases left in between. The CDR3 coding sequence is TGCGCCAGCAGCTTGCTAAGTGCTACCGAGCAGTACGTC. Its protein is CASSLLSATEQYV.

This clonotype was counted between two and nine times. The chain is built from TRBV6-5 and TRBJ2-7; 9 bases agree with TRBD1. This CDR3 contains 15 residues. From germline, CDR1 is MNHEY and CDR2 SVGAGI. J gave up 4 bases and V 4 bases, and 8 bases lay outside the gene matches. This CDR3 reads CASSSGTGKLYEQYV. CDR3 in DNA: TGTGCCAGCAGTTCCGGGACAGGGAAGTTGTACGAGCAGTACGTC.

The J gene is TRBJ2-3, the V gene TRBV20-1, with TRBD2 matching 12 bases. Germline assignment: CDR1 DFQATT and CDR2 SNEGSKA (reference sequence). The CDR3 has 17 amino acids. V dropped 2 bases and J dropped 0; count of bases not matched to a gene: 6. The CDR3 spells CSARLAGGPGSTDTQYF. The CDR3 coding sequence is TGCAGTGCTAGACTAGCGGGGGGGCCAGGAAGCACAGATACGCAGTATTTT.

This clonotype was detected ten times or more. V is TRBV5-1 and J is TRBJ1-4; 10 bases fit TRBD1. This CDR3 is built from 16 residues. Germline-derived CDR1 and CDR2 are SGHRS and YFSETQ. Trimming at V came to 0 bases and at J to 7 bases, leaving 6 bases not matched to a gene. CDR3 loop: CASSLAGGQGVEKLFF. The CDR3 DNA sequence: TGCGCCAGCAGCTTGGCTGGTGGACAGGGGGTTGAAAAACTGTTTTTT.

This sequence joins TRBV12-3 or TRBV12-4 and TRBJ1-5; D is undetermined. The CDR3 consists of 12 residues. Deletions cut 5 bases from V and 7 bases from J, with 9 bases between. CDR3 coding DNA: TGTGCCAGCAGTCCAGAGGCCCAGCCCCAGCATTTT. As protein: CASSPEAQPQHF.

This clonotype came up many times. V usage is TRBV27 and J usage is TRBJ1-5; a possible D gene is TRBD1 (5 bases). Germline assignment: CDR1 MNHEY and CDR2 SMNVEV (reference sequence). The germline V and J ends were trimmed by 2 bases and 2 bases, with 10 bases remaining between them. This CDR3 has 15 amino acids. The CDR3 protein is CASSLRGGGNQPQHF. The CDR3 DNA is TGTGCCAGCAGTTTACGGGGGGGTGGCAATCAGCCCCAGCATTTT.

This clonotype was detected a few times. Here the CDR3 DNA reads TGTGCCAGCAAGCAGGGGACGACTAGCGGGGGCTTAGACCAGTACTTC. The encoded protein is CASKQGTTSGGLDQYF. The V and J genes are TRBV6-2 or TRBV6-3 and TRBJ2-5; TRBD2 aligns across 12 bases. The CDR3 totals 16 residues. J gave up 10 bases and V 7 bases, and 16 bases lay outside the gene matches. Germline V gene data show CDR1 as MNHEY and CDR2 as SVGEGT.

J is TRBJ1-6 and V is TRBV12-3 or TRBV12-4; D unclear. CDR3 size: 17 residues. The ends were cut back, 5 bases at V and 0 bases at J, with 14 bases in the middle. CDR3 sequence: CASSLSLGFSYNSPLHF. For the CDR3, the DNA is TGTGCCAGCAGTCTATCCCTGGGATTCTCCTATAATTCACCCCTCCACTTT.

The V gene is TRBV5-1, the J gene TRBJ2-3; possible D gene TRBD1, 5 bases. V gave up 3 bases and J gave up 0 bases, with 11 bases separating them. The germline CDR1 and CDR2 sequences are SGHRS and YFSETQ. The CDR3 runs to 15 residues. CDR3 DNA: TGCGCCAGCAGCTCGCAGGGCCCTAGCACAGATACGCAGTATTTT. Amino acid sequence: CASSSQGPSTDTQYF.

Note on this clonotype: The germline gene is not matched at one end of the junction; a read error may be the cause. The chain is built from TRBV3-1 and TRBJ2-1, with a possible D match to TRBD2 (6 bases). The CDR3 sequence is 11 residues long. Germline CDR1 reads LGHDT; CDR2 reads YNNKEL (reference sequence). The CDR3 DNA reads TGTGCCAGCAGCAACGGACCGGGACTCCACTTC. As protein: CASSNGPGLHF.

The chain combines TRBV19 with TRBJ2-2; 10 bases map to TRBD2. The CDR3 has 17 residues. Looked up from germline, CDR1 is LNHDA and CDR2 is SQIVND (reference sequence). V was clipped by 4 bases and J by 2 bases; unmatched bases: 7. The CDR3 coding sequence is TGTGCCAGTAGTAAACATAGCGGGGGGCCTAACACCGGGGAGCTGTTTTTT. This gives the protein CASSKHSGGPNTGELFF.

This chain links TRBV30 with TRBJ2-7; TRBD1 is a possible D gene (5 bases). CDR1 GTSNPN and CDR2 SVGIG come from the germline V gene (reference sequence). The ends were cut back, 6 bases at V and 5 bases at J, with 14 bases in the middle. The CDR3 is made up of 12 amino acids. Here the CDR3 reads CACLSGFDEQYF. In DNA form, the CDR3 reads TGTGCCTGCTTGTCAGGGTTCGACGAGCAGTACTTC. The full variable domain, completed using reference TRBV30 and TRBJ2-7, is SQTIHQWPATLVQPVGSPLSLECTVEGTSNPNLYWYRQAAGRGLQLLFYSVGIGQISSEVPQNLSASRPQDRQFILSSKKLLLSDSGFYLCACLSGFDEQYFGPGTRLTVT.

The sample holds a few counts of this clonotype. The V and J genes are TRBV7-9 and TRBJ1-1, with a possible D match to TRBD1 (6 bases). CDR3 size: 14 residues. Per the germline V gene, CDR1 is SEHNR and CDR2 is FQNEAQ (reference sequence). V was shortened by 5 bases and J by 0 bases, with 10 bases between the two germline ends. The CDR3 coding sequence is TGTGCCAGCAGCGGCAGGGGTATGAACACTGAAGCTTTCTTT. It yields the protein CASSGRGMNTEAFF.

V is TRBV18 and J is TRBJ1-6; 9 bases align to TRBD1. V dropped 5 bases and J dropped 9; count of bases not matched to a gene: 8. Germline lookup yields CDR1 KGHSH and CDR2 LQKENI. The CDR3 runs 15 residues. The CDR3 is CASSTTGGEGSPLHF. In DNA form, the CDR3 reads TGTGCCAGCTCAACTACAGGGGGCGAGGGTTCACCCCTCCACTTT.

This clonotype was recorded a few times. CDR3 coding DNA: TGTGCCAGCAGTAGGGATTCGGGCGGGCAGTACGTC. Translating gives CASSRDSGGQYV. V usage is TRBV2 and J usage is TRBJ2-7, with unresolved D. The CDR3 consists of 12 residues. V dropped 5 bases and J dropped 9 bases, with 14 bases sitting between them. Germline V lookup: CDR1 SNHLY, CDR2 FYNNEI.

The chain couples TRBV5-1 to TRBJ2-7; either TRBD1 or TRBD2 may fit D (6 bases each). Trimming pared 0 bases from V and 2 bases from J, leaving 12 bases between. The CDR3 totals 15 residues. CDR1 and CDR2 from the germline V gene are SGHRS and YFSETQ. The CDR3 is CASSLAGARTYEQYF. The CDR3 DNA reads TGCGCCAGCAGCTTGGCGGGGGCTAGGACCTACGAGCAGTACTTC. The full variable domain, with the rest looked up from reference TRBV5-1 and TRBJ2-7, is KAGVTQTPRYLIKTRGQQVTLSCSPISGHRSVSWYQQTPGQGLQFLFEYFSETQRNKGNFPGRFSGRQFSNSRSEMNVSTLELGDSALYLCASSLAGARTYEQYFGPGTRLTVT.

The chain uses TRBV9 and TRBJ2-4; D not resolved. This CDR3 comprises 17 residues. V shed 0 bases and J shed 0 bases, with 13 bases lying between them. The germline V gene encodes CDR1 SGDLS and CDR2 YYNGEE. CDR3 loop: CASSVGITSKAKNIQYF. CDR3 sequence (DNA): TGTGCCAGCAGCGTAGGGATCACCTCGAAAGCCAAAAACATTCAGTACTTC.

J is TRBJ2-1 and V is TRBV6-5; D ambiguous. V was shortened by 1 base and J by 5 bases, with 6 bases between the two germline ends. The CDR3 runs 13 residues. Germline CDR1 is MNHEY and CDR2 is SVGAGI. CDR3 nucleotide sequence: TGTGCCAGCAGTTACTGGGGAAACAATGAGCAGTTCTTC. This gives the protein CASSYWGNNEQFF.

This clonotype was counted only a few times. The rearrangement links TRBV5-1 to TRBJ2-5; unclear D gene. Germline assignment: CDR1 SGHRS and CDR2 YFSETQ. The CDR3 spans 15 residues. V was clipped by 6 bases and J by 4 bases, with 19 bases between them. The CDR3 coding sequence is TGCGCCAGCACCGAAGGACGCCCGTCGGCAGAGACCCAGTACTTC. Protein: CASTEGRPSAETQYF.